One TCR beta chain is described in this entry. Its specificity is unknown. This sample is drawn from a study of T cells expressing NK-cell markers. In the study overall: Sorted CD3+CD56+NKG2C+, CD3+CD56+NKG2C- and CD3+CD56-NKG2C+ T-cell subsets were beta-chain profiled. Within the sequenced cohort of eight donors, seven exhibited HCMV seropositivity and one was seronegative.

Findings of the study overall: Clarity on HCMV specificity was lacking for the expanded NKG2C+ T cell clones.

This CDR3 is 16 amino acids long. No DNA is given; TCRdb re-called the 5' RACE reads and lists each CDR3 protein once. The specimen's table records 400,000 to 500,000 distinct CDR3 sequences. The rearrangement joins TRBV12-3 or TRBV12-4 to TRBJ1-2; checking the TCRdb D call of TRBD1 is not possible without DNA. This TCR came from a woman between 18 and 70 years old in good health. What was sequenced was blood T cells: a sorted CD56 or NKG2C T cell subset, CD4+ or CD8+ T cells, or bulk PBMC T cells (not recorded which). CDR3 in amino acids: CASSKDRGVFVYGYTF.